Given below is one TCR beta chain in context. The data are from a study of blood T cell repertoires in COVID-19. Study information: PBMCs, B-cell-depleted T cells, or T cells provided the cDNA or gDNA that made up the material.

The CDR3 has 16 residues. Germline V lookup: CDR1 SNHLY, CDR2 FYNNEI. V lost 6 bases to trimming and J lost 6 bases; unmatched junction nucleotides: 10. In the authors' workflow: How many nucleated cells were present was estimated from reference gene primer amplification. Libraries were prepared by immunoSEQ multiplex PCR; TCRdb keeps only in-frame clonotypes and omits some of them. The V and J calls and clone size were taken over from that table, and D and trimming were inferred from the DNA. The sample includes around 150,000 clones, around three quarters seen only once; the top ten take about 15%.

This receptor was identified in a man aged 45-60 years with acute or convalescent COVID-19. The rearrangement links TRBV2 to TRBJ2-5, with 13 bases matching TRBD2. Sequenced input: peripheral blood. This chain's CDR3 is CASRDPGTSGEKTQYF. The CDR3 nucleotides are TGTGCCAGCAGAGACCCCGGGACTAGCGGGGAGAAGACCCAGTACTTC.